A single sample is the source of the 8 T cell receptor beta chains below, sequenced in a study of blood T cell repertoires in COVID-19. Repertoires were generated with immunoSEQ multiplex PCR, while TCRdb's copy carries only in-frame clones and drops some. The data hold approximately 180,000 clones, with roughly 79% observed a single time. What was sequenced was peripheral blood. These receptor sequences come from a woman in her sixties or seventies with acute or convalescent COVID-19.

This rearrangement joins TRBV11-2 to TRBJ1-4, with a tentative D call TRBD1 (6 bases). The length of the CDR3 is 13 residues. Trimming took 0 bases from V and 14 from J, leaving 13 bases between them. Germline assignment: CDR1 SGHAT and CDR2 FQNNGV. The CDR3, as DNA: TGTGCCAGCAGCTTAGATAGGGGGAACGTCCTGTTTTTT. Protein product: CASSLDRGNVLFF.

The chain employs TRBV9 and TRBJ2-5; 7 bases are a match to TRBD1. The CDR3 covers 15 residues. Germline V gene data show CDR1 as SGDLS and CDR2 as YYNGEE. V shed 0 bases and J 1 base; nucleotides not matched to a gene: 3. CDR3 residues: CASSVGRGFQETQYF. CDR3 nucleotides: TGTGCCAGCAGCGTAGGCAGGGGGTTCCAAGAGACCCAGTACTTC.

V and J are TRBV4-2 and TRBJ1-2; 7 bases agree with TRBD1. CDR1 is LGHNA and CDR2 is YNFKEQ in the germline V gene. V gave up 0 bases and J gave up 7 bases; unmatched junction bases: 8. This CDR3 region has 15 residues. DNA of the CDR3: TGTGCCAGCAGCCAAGATAGGGGGCGGGTGGGTGGCTACACCTTC. Translated: CASSQDRGRVGGYTF.

The gene calls are TRBV7-2 and TRBJ2-7, with D tentatively TRBD1 (6 bases). The CDR3 loop spans 14 amino acids. V lost 1 base to trimming and J lost 3 bases, with 10 bases between them. Germline lookup yields CDR1 SGHTA and CDR2 FQGNSA. CDR3 loop: CASSLGRGDYEQYF. The CDR3 bases are TGTGCCAGCAGCTTAGGCAGGGGAGACTACGAGCAGTACTTC.

The J gene is TRBJ2-5, the V gene TRBV28; TRBD2 matches at 7 bases. This CDR3 is built from 15 residues. Trimming took 8 bases from V and 5 from J; bases not matched to a gene: 14. Germline CDR1 reads MDHEN; CDR2 reads SYDVKM. CDR3 DNA: TGTGCCAGCTCCAACGGGGAGGGGCTCTATGAGACCCAGTACTTC. Its translation is CASSNGEGLYETQYF.

This chain connects TRBV7-8 to TRBJ1-6; 11 bases align to TRBD1. Germline CDR1 reads SGHVS; CDR2 reads FQNEAQ. The CDR3 consists of 15 residues. The trim removed 3 bases at V and 7 bases at J, leaving 2 bases unmatched. The CDR3 loop is CASSFGQGANSPLHF. Written as DNA, the CDR3 is TGTGCCAGCAGCTTCGGACAGGGGGCAAATTCACCCCTCCACTTT. Using reference TRBV7-8 and TRBJ1-6 for the parts outside the CDR3, the full variable domain is GAGVSQSPRYKVAKRGQDVALRCDPISGHVSLFWYQQALGQGPEFLTYFQNEAQLDKSGLPSDRFFAERPEGSVSTLKIQRTQQEDSAVYLCASSFGQGANSPLHFGNGTRLTVT.

The CDR3 spells CASSVERDGGEQYF. The CDR3 DNA is TGTGCCAGCAGCGTAGAGCGGGACGGGGGGGAGCAGTACTTC. This chain links TRBV9 with TRBJ2-7, with 7 bases lining up with TRBD2. CDR1 SGDLS and CDR2 YYNGEE come from the germline V gene. With V trimmed by 0 bases and J by 7 bases, 7 bases remained unmatched. CDR3 length: 14 residues.

This clone was seen a handful of times. The chain couples TRBV11-3 to TRBJ2-7, with 9 bases fitting TRBD1. The CDR3 spans 13 residues. V was clipped by 5 bases and J by 6 bases; unmatched bases: 5. Per the germline V gene, CDR1 is SGHNT and CDR2 is YENEEA. DNA of the CDR3: TGTGCCAGCAGCGCCCAGGACAGGGGCGAGCAGTACTTC. Translating it yields CASSAQDRGEQYF. Looking up the rest from reference TRBV11-3 and TRBJ2-7 gives the full variable domain: EAGVVQSPRYKIIEKKQPVAFWCNPISGHNTLYWYLQNLGQGPELLIRYENEEAVDDSQLPKDRFSAERLKGVDSTLKIQPAELGDSAVYLCASSAQDRGEQYFGPGTRLTVT.